One and the same sample provided the 6 T cell receptor beta chains below, sequenced in a study of cytomegalovirus exposure and HLA in healthy donors. Researchers ran the PCR with 60 Vbeta and 13 Jbeta primers. Here immunoSEQ multiplex PCR was the method, and the copy in TCRdb shows in-frame clones only, minus some. The repertoire consists of around 150,000 clones, with 80% to 90% occurring once and the leading ten covering more than 2%. Sequenced input: PBMCs. All receptors come from a young man in good health and CMV-seropositive.

The sample holds one count of this clone. The chain is built from TRBV7-3 and TRBJ2-2, with D possibly TRBD2 on 6 matching bases. Germline V gives CDR1 SGHTA, CDR2 FQGTGA. CDR3 size: 13 residues. V lost 0 bases and J 7 bases, leaving 6 bases between the germline ends. The DNA of the CDR3 is TGTGCCAGCAGCTTAACGCGGGACGGGGAGCTGTTTTTT. Protein sequence: CASSLTRDGELFF.

Worth noting for this clone: Other DNA sequences in this sample translate to the same CDR3. This rearrangement joins TRBV7-9 to TRBJ2-7; 11 nucleotides align to TRBD1. V gave up 5 bases and J gave up 3 bases; unmatched junction bases: 12. This CDR3 comprises 17 residues. Germline V gene lookup returns CDR1 SEHNR and CDR2 FQNEAQ (reference sequence). CDR3 coding DNA: TGTGCCAGCAGCCTAGGGGACAGGGGGGTCGGCCTCTACGAGCAGTACTTC. It encodes CASSLGDRGVGLYEQYF.

The genes are TRBV7-9 and TRBJ1-5; TRBD1 might be the D (6 bases). V was trimmed by 5 bases and J by 6 bases, leaving 14 bases between them. Looked up from germline, CDR1 is SEHNR and CDR2 is FQNEAQ (reference sequence). The CDR3 contains 14 residues. The CDR3, as DNA: TGTGCCAGCAGCAGGGGGGGGATCTCTCAGCCCCAGCATTTT. It yields the protein CASSRGGISQPQHF.

This sequence joins TRBV7-6 and TRBJ2-5; D is undetermined. There are 13 residues in the CDR3. Trimming stripped 1 base from V and 4 bases from J, with 7 bases between. The germline V gene encodes CDR1 SGHVS and CDR2 FNYEAQ. As DNA, the CDR3 is TGTGCCAGCAGCTTAGACGGGTTAGAGACCCAGTACTTC. This sequence encodes CASSLDGLETQYF.

The chain combines TRBV7-2 with TRBJ2-7; 7 nucleotides align to TRBD2. The CDR3 sequence is 14 residues long. V lost 3 bases and J lost 2; bases outside the gene matches: 4. Germline CDR1 is SGHTA and CDR2 is FQGNSA. CDR3 DNA: TGTGCCAGCAGCTTCGGGGGGAACACCTACGAGCAGTACTTC. As protein: CASSFGGNTYEQYF. The variable domain in full, with the rest retrieved from reference TRBV7-2 and TRBJ2-7, is GAGVSQSPSNKVTEKGKDVELRCDPISGHTALYWYRQSLGQGLEFLIYFQGNSAPDKSGLPSDRFSAERTGGSVSTLTIQRTQQEDSAVYLCASSFGGNTYEQYFGPGTRLTVT.

The chain combines TRBV6-6 with TRBJ1-2; 8 bases are shared with TRBD1. CDR1 is MNHNY, CDR2 SVGAGI, per germline (reference sequence). The trim removed 2 bases at V and 2 bases at J, leaving 4 bases unmatched. The CDR3 sequence is 15 residues long. The CDR3 protein is CASSYGTGGNYGYTF. The CDR3 region has the DNA TGTGCCAGCAGTTACGGAACAGGGGGGAACTATGGCTACACCTTC.